Following are 17 T cell receptor beta chains from one sample sequenced in a study of blood T cell repertoires in COVID-19. The assay was immunoSEQ multiplex PCR, and TCRdb's table has in-frame clones only and misses some. Found here are about 160,000 clones, roughly 91% of them singletons; the top ten hold about 4.5%. Specimen: peripheral blood. The receptors come from a woman aged 45 to 65 with acute or convalescent COVID-19.

The chain has TRBV29-1 and TRBJ1-4; D might be TRBD1 (6 bases). From germline, CDR1 is SQVTM and CDR2 ANQGSEA. V was clipped by 3 bases and J by 3 bases, with 11 bases between them. The CDR3 has 14 amino acids. The CDR3 here is CSVEDSQSNEKLFF. CDR3 sequence (DNA): TGCAGCGTTGAGGACAGCCAATCTAATGAAAAACTGTTTTTT.

The chain has TRBV2 and TRBJ1-2; weak D call: TRBD1 (6 bases). Germline V gives CDR1 SNHLY, CDR2 FYNNEI. Trimming shortened V by 4 bases and J by 4 bases, and 7 bases separated the two germline ends. CDR3 length: 12 amino acids. In nucleotides, the CDR3 is TGTGCCAGCAGTGGGGACATCTATGGCTACACCTTC. This encodes CASSGDIYGYTF.

This chain links TRBV10-3 with TRBJ2-5; no clear D. Per germline, CDR1 ENHRY and CDR2 SYGVKD. Between the trimmed V and J ends, which lost 10 bases and 2 bases, there was a span of 11 bases. This CDR3 region has 12 residues. The CDR3 nucleotides read TGTGCCACCGCCTACTCGCAAGAGACCCAGTACTTC. Translated: CATAYSQETQYF.

A few counts support this clone. The chain uses TRBV4-3 and TRBJ2-1; 10 bases line up with TRBD2. The CDR3 has 15 residues. The junction had 5 bases not matched to a gene; V was cut back by 0 bases and J by 9 bases. Germline V gene sequence: CDR1 LGHNA, CDR2 YSLEER. The CDR3 DNA reads as TGCGCCAGCAGCCAAGAATACAGACTAGCGGGTGAGCAGTTCTTC. It translates to CASSQEYRLAGEQFF.

The chain couples TRBV6-5 to TRBJ1-3, with D tentatively TRBD1 (6 bases). CDR1 and CDR2 (germline): MNHEY, SVGAGI. Trimming removed 8 bases at V and 0 bases at J, with 11 bases between. CDR3 length: 14 residues. CDR3 protein: CASGRTASGNTIYF. The CDR3 DNA reads TGTGCCAGCGGACGGACAGCCTCTGGAAACACCATATATTTT.

The chain couples TRBV25-1 to TRBJ2-1, with 7 bases identical to TRBD2. Trimming cost V 1 base and J 0 bases; bases outside gene matches: 9. The CDR3 is 18 residues long. Germline CDR1 and CDR2: MGHDK and SYGVNS. The CDR3: CASSEFVVAGNSYNEQFF. The CDR3 region has the DNA TGTGCCAGCAGTGAATTCGTAGTAGCGGGTAACTCCTACAATGAGCAGTTCTTC.

V gene TRBV28 combines with J gene TRBJ1-2, with 7 bases fitting TRBD1. The CDR3 has 14 residues. Germline-derived CDR1 and CDR2 are MDHEN and SYDVKM. V dropped 8 bases and J dropped 5; count of bases not matched to a gene: 11. CDR3: CASGRSGTEYGYTF. Written as DNA, the CDR3 is TGTGCCAGCGGCCGATCCGGGACAGAATATGGCTACACCTTC.

This chain joins TRBV18 and TRBJ2-7; D unclear. CDR3 length: 13 residues. Trimming removed 5 bases at V and 3 bases at J, with 11 bases between. Germline assignment: CDR1 KGHSH and CDR2 LQKENI. DNA for the CDR3: TGTGCCAGCTCAACAGCTTTAAGCTACGAGCAGTACTTC. The encoded protein is CASSTALSYEQYF.

The genes are TRBV9 and TRBJ1-5; D remains ambiguous. This CDR3 region has 15 residues. Deletions cut 0 bases from V and 5 bases from J, with 12 bases between. Germline CDR1 and CDR2: SGDLS and YYNGEE. This CDR3 is CASSVGPGKDQPQHF. CDR3 DNA sequence: TGTGCCAGCAGCGTAGGTCCCGGGAAGGATCAGCCCCAGCATTTT.

The chain uses TRBV2 and TRBJ2-3, with TRBD2 identical over 9 bases. The junction had 10 bases not matched to a gene; V was cut back by 6 bases and J by 3 bases. The CDR3 consists of 16 residues. CDR1 SNHLY and CDR2 FYNNEI come from the germline V gene. The CDR3 loop reads CASSPRRLAGTDTQYF. The CDR3 DNA reads as TGTGCCAGCAGCCCCCGGCGGCTAGCGGGAACAGATACGCAGTATTTT. Filled out from reference TRBV2 and TRBJ2-3, the complete variable domain reads EPEVTQTPSHQVTQMGQEVILRCVPISNHLYFYWYRQILGQKVEFLVSFYNNEISEKSEIFDDQFSVERPDGSNFTLKIRSTKLEDSAMYFCASSPRRLAGTDTQYFGPGTRLTVL.

CDR3 bases: TGTGCCAGCAGTTCCAGCACGGGGTTCGACTACGAGCAGTACTTC. Translated: CASSSSTGFDYEQYF. The chain couples TRBV28 to TRBJ2-7, with TRBD2 as a possible D gene (5 bases). Germline loops: CDR1 MDHEN, CDR2 SYDVKM. With 4 bases removed from V and 3 bases from J, the gap between germline ends came to 16 bases. The CDR3 is made up of 15 amino acids.

This clone showed up just once. The chain employs TRBV19 and TRBJ2-7; 7 bases map to TRBD2. Losses at the gene ends were 3 bases for V and 0 bases for J; bases not matched to a gene: 5. Germline V gene data show CDR1 as LNHDA and CDR2 as SQIVND (reference sequence). This CDR3 is built from 15 residues. The CDR3 DNA follows: TGTGCCAGTAGTATGGGGCTAGCGGTCTCCTACGAGCAGTACTTC. Encoded protein: CASSMGLAVSYEQYF.

Here the CDR3 DNA reads TGTGCCAGAAGCTTGGCAGGGCGCGCGGGGGGCTACACCTTC. This encodes CARSLAGRAGGYTF. The rearrangement uses TRBV5-3 and TRBJ1-2, with D perhaps TRBD1 (5 bases). TRBV5-3 counts as an open reading frame of uncertain function. With 0 bases removed from V and 8 bases from J, the gap between germline ends came to 14 bases. The CDR3 extends over 14 amino acids.

J is TRBJ1-5 and V is TRBV5-8, with D hard to call. The V end lost 4 bases, the J end lost 2 bases, and 16 bases lay between the germline ends. Germline V gene data show CDR1 as SGHTS and CDR2 as YDEGEE. The CDR3 length is 16 residues. CDR3 amino acids: CASSPYPLRGNQPQHF. The CDR3, as DNA: TGTGCCAGCAGCCCATATCCTCTGCGGGGCAATCAGCCCCAGCATTTT.

The CDR3 DNA follows: TGTGCCAGCAGCGTAGTAGGAGGCGAGCAGTACTTC. Translation: CASSVVGGEQYF. The chain joins TRBV9 to TRBJ2-7, with a possible D match to TRBD2 (5 bases). This CDR3 comprises 12 residues. The germline CDR1 and CDR2 sequences are SGDLS and YYNGEE. Trimming took 0 bases from V and 6 from J, leaving 7 bases between them.

This sequence joins TRBV30 and TRBJ1-2; tentative D call: TRBD1 (6 bases). This CDR3 is built from 16 residues. Germline V gives CDR1 GTSNPN, CDR2 SVGIG (reference sequence). V was trimmed by 2 bases and J by 8 bases, leaving 24 bases between them. CDR3 bases: TGTGCCTGGAGTACCCGATCAACAGGGCCGTTTATAGGCTACACCTTC. Its protein is CAWSTRSTGPFIGYTF.

V and J are TRBV29-1 and TRBJ2-7; perhaps TRBD1 as D (5 bases). CDR3 length: 10 amino acids. CDR1 SQVTM and CDR2 ANQGSEA come from the germline V gene. Trimming left V 5 bases short and J 5 bases short, with 7 bases between. Written as DNA, the CDR3 is TGCAGCGTTCTAGGGGACGAGCAGTACTTC. Residues: CSVLGDEQYF.